This T cell receptor beta chain is from a study of cytomegalovirus exposure and HLA in healthy donors. Across the whole study: The Caucasian-associated ancestry cluster held around four fifths of over 350 genotyped donors. Whole-study results and caveats: Data from an earlier analysis indicated that most TCR beta V segments were productive either about 90% or about 30% of the time. When presence/absence was analysed, sequencing depth was taken to be roughly uniform across donors.

With 60 Vbeta and 13 Jbeta primers, the PCR was carried out. The data were produced by immunoSEQ multiplex PCR, yet TCRdb's version contains in-frame clones alone and is incomplete. This sample has 150,000 to 200,000 clones; 80% occur once, and the top ten carry 6.3%. This clone came up once. Its antigen remains unknown. V was trimmed by 6 bases and J by 8 bases, leaving 13 bases between them. CDR1 and CDR2 (germline): MNHEY, SMNVEV (reference sequence). The CDR3 runs to 12 residues. This TCR was recovered from a male donor in good health and CMV-seropositive. This rearrangement joins TRBV27 to TRBJ1-1, with D tentatively TRBD1 (5 bases). The sequenced sample consisted of PBMCs. The CDR3 DNA reads TGTGCCAGCAGAAATCAGGGAATCGAAGCTTTCTTT. Translation gives CASRNQGIEAFF.